Following are 26 T cell receptor beta chains from one sample sequenced in a study of CD8+ T cells in alopecia areata. The treatment was: oral pan-JAK inhibitor, 5-10 mg twice daily. Sequencing templates came from extracted RNA that was reverse transcribed into cDNA. This table comes from immunoSEQ multiplex PCR, and its TCRdb copy is limited to in-frame clones, with some not included. The sample contains roughly 98,000 clones, 61% of which appear only once. The specimen comprised CD8+ T cells sorted from blood, sampled at week 4, from a patient treated with tofacitinib. These receptors were obtained from a human donor with alopecia areata.

V is TRBV27 and J is TRBJ2-1; D is ambiguous. Trimming pared 5 bases from V and 8 bases from J, leaving 13 bases between. The V gene's germline CDR1 is MNHEY and CDR2 SMNVEV (reference sequence). The CDR3 totals 13 residues. This chain's CDR3 is CASSPLLLDEQFF. CDR3 sequence (DNA): TGTGCCAGCAGTCCCCTTTTATTGGATGAGCAGTTCTTC.

This chain links TRBV29-1 with TRBJ2-7; D remains unclear. Per the germline V gene, CDR1 is SQVTM and CDR2 is ANQGSEA. The CDR3 runs 11 residues. V lost 3 bases, J lost 4 bases, and 7 bases lay in between. In DNA form, the CDR3 reads TGCAGCGTTGAGAATGGGTACGAGCAGTACTTC. It encodes CSVENGYEQYF.

This clone was recorded a few times. This chain uses TRBV29-1 with TRBJ1-3; 7 nucleotides agree with TRBD1. The CDR3 is 13 amino acids. CDR1 and CDR2 (germline): SQVTM, ANQGSEA. V gave up 4 bases and J gave up 7 bases; unmatched junction bases: 7. In nucleotides, the CDR3 is TGCAGCGTTGTGGCCAGGGGGTTTAACACCATATATTTT. It specifies CSVVARGFNTIYF.

This clone was found a few times. The chain has TRBV2 and TRBJ1-5; 9 bases are a match to TRBD1. CDR3 length equals 15 residues. V lost 4 bases, J lost 2 bases, and 3 bases stayed unmatched. The germline gives CDR1 SNHLY, CDR2 FYNNEI. DNA for the CDR3: TGTGCCAGCAGTGCGGGACAGGGAGGCAATCAGCCCCAGCATTTT. Encoded protein: CASSAGQGGNQPQHF. Full variable domain (outside the CDR3, taken from reference TRBV2 and TRBJ1-5): EPEVTQTPSHQVTQMGQEVILRCVPISNHLYFYWYRQILGQKVEFLVSFYNNEISEKSEIFDDQFSVERPDGSNFTLKIRSTKLEDSAMYFCASSAGQGGNQPQHFGDGTRLSIL.

V usage is TRBV5-1 and J usage is TRBJ2-5; 9 bases align to TRBD1. The CDR3 runs to 15 residues. Losses at the gene ends were 5 bases for V and 5 bases for J; bases not matched to a gene: 10. Germline V gene sequence: CDR1 SGHRS, CDR2 YFSETQ. The CDR3: CASSGDRAMGETQYF. CDR3 coding DNA: TGCGCCAGCAGTGGGGACAGGGCCATGGGGGAGACCCAGTACTTC.

V gene TRBV27 combines with J gene TRBJ1-1, with 10 bases aligning to TRBD1. There are 15 residues in the CDR3. V shed 5 bases, J shed 1 base, and the junction held 4 bases outside the gene matches. Germline CDR1 reads MNHEY; CDR2 reads SMNVEV (reference sequence). CDR3 protein: CASSATGGANTEAFF. CDR3 nucleotide sequence: TGTGCCAGCAGTGCGACAGGGGGCGCGAACACTGAAGCTTTCTTT.

This sequence joins TRBV7-2 and TRBJ1-4; D is ambiguous. Germline assignment: CDR1 SGHTA and CDR2 FQGNSA. There are 16 residues in the CDR3. V lost 4 bases and J lost 6, with 18 bases in between. DNA for the CDR3: TGTGCCAGCAGCTCGGGAAAAACAGTGGAGTATGAAAAACTGTTTTTT. Protein product: CASSSGKTVEYEKLFF.

The chain is built from TRBV6-1 and TRBJ1-1; unclear D gene. Germline CDR1 and CDR2: MNHNS and SASEGT. With 4 bases removed from V and 1 base from J, the gap between germline ends came to 16 bases. The CDR3 totals 16 residues. The CDR3 DNA is TGTGCCAGCAGTGCTCTTCCCGGGAGCCAGAACACTGAAGCTTTCTTT. As protein: CASSALPGSQNTEAFF.

The table lists this clone with a few counts. The chain recombines TRBV11-2 with TRBJ2-3, with 12 bases fitting TRBD2. Germline CDR1 and CDR2: SGHAT and FQNNGV. V was pared by 5 bases and J by 2 bases, with 5 bases of the junction left unmatched. The CDR3 spans 16 residues. The CDR3 nucleotides read TGTGCCAGCAGCCCGCTAGCGGGAGGGTCCACAGATACGCAGTATTTT. The encoded protein is CASSPLAGGSTDTQYF.

A few counts support this clone. The V call is TRBV9, the J call TRBJ2-5, with TRBD1 matching 9 bases. Germline trimming cut 2 bases from V and 4 bases from J; bases unmatched to any gene: 6. The germline gives CDR1 SGDLS, CDR2 YYNGEE. The CDR3 consists of 15 residues. This CDR3 reads CASSVRDRALETQYF. The CDR3, as DNA: TGTGCCAGCAGCGTCCGGGACAGGGCTTTAGAGACCCAGTACTTC.

The chain joins TRBV6-6 to TRBJ2-3, with 13 positions matching TRBD2. Germline V CDR1 and CDR2: MNHNY, SVGAGI (reference sequence). After removal of 5 bases from V and 4 bases from J, the junction contained 3 bases not matched to a gene. The CDR3 runs 15 residues. The DNA of the CDR3 is TGTGCCAGCAGTAGACTAGCGGGAGGATCAGATACGCAGTATTTT. Protein product: CASSRLAGGSDTQYF.

The V and J genes are TRBV9 and TRBJ2-1; 12 bases are shared with TRBD2. CDR1 and CDR2 (germline): SGDLS, YYNGEE. J lost 6 bases, V lost 3 bases, and 4 bases had no gene match. The CDR3 sequence is 15 residues long. Here the CDR3 DNA reads TGTGCCAGCAGCGCTAGCGGGGGGGCCGGCAATGAGCAGTTCTTC. This translates into CASSASGGAGNEQFF.

CDR3 residues: CASSHNRGGNTEAFF. The CDR3 coding sequence is TGCGCCAGCAGCCATAACAGGGGGGGGAACACTGAAGCTTTCTTT. V and J are TRBV4-3 and TRBJ1-1; TRBD1 agrees at 8 bases. The CDR3 spans 15 residues. V was pared by 3 bases and J by 1 base, with 4 bases of the junction left unmatched. CDR1 and CDR2 from the germline V gene are LGHNA and YSLEER.

The chain couples TRBV5-1 to TRBJ2-7, with no clear D. Per the germline V gene, CDR1 is SGHRS and CDR2 is YFSETQ. The CDR3 is 16 amino acids. V was clipped by 0 bases and J by 3 bases, with 16 bases between them. The CDR3 nucleotides read TGCGCCAGCAGCTTGGTTGGCACTAATCAACTCTACGAGCAGTACTTC. Its protein product is CASSLVGTNQLYEQYF.

The genes are TRBV4-3 and TRBJ2-5; tentatively, D is TRBD1 (5 bases). Trimming stripped 0 bases from V and 3 bases from J, with 8 bases between. This CDR3 has 14 amino acids. Germline V gene data show CDR1 as LGHNA and CDR2 as YSLEER. The DNA for the CDR3 is TGCGCCAGCAGCCAAGATGAGACAGAAGAGACCCAGTACTTC. Its translation: CASSQDETEETQYF.

The rearrangement joins TRBV5-6 to TRBJ2-5; unclear D gene. The CDR3 sequence is 15 residues long. The ends were cut back, 2 bases at V and 2 bases at J, with 13 bases in the middle. Germline CDR1 is SGHDT and CDR2 is YYEEEE. CDR3 bases: TGTGCCAGCAGCTTAGAGTTTGGCAGACAAGAGACCCAGTACTTC. Protein: CASSLEFGRQETQYF. Full variable domain (rest looked up from reference TRBV5-6 and TRBJ2-5): DAGVTQSPTHLIKTRGQQVTLRCSPKSGHDTVSWYQQALGQGPQFIFQYYEEEERQRGNFPDRFSGHQFPNYSSELNVNALLLGDSALYLCASSLEFGRQETQYFGPGTRLLVL.

The chain has TRBV6-5 and TRBJ2-7; D is uncertain. Deletions cut 5 bases from V and 6 bases from J, with 14 bases between. The length of the CDR3 is 13 residues. The germline gives CDR1 MNHEY, CDR2 SVGAGI. The CDR3 sequence: CASSPLRKGEQYF. The CDR3 DNA reads TGTGCCAGCAGTCCTTTGAGAAAGGGCGAGCAGTACTTC.

The rearrangement uses TRBV27 and TRBJ2-2, with unresolved D. Trimming removed 6 bases at V and 1 base at J, with 9 bases between. There are 14 residues in the CDR3. Germline CDR1 reads MNHEY; CDR2 reads SMNVEV (reference sequence). CDR3 region: CASSPGGNTGELFF. CDR3 sequence (DNA): TGTGCCAGCAGCCCGGGTGGGAACACCGGGGAGCTGTTTTTT.

The count of this clone is one. V gene TRBV5-6 combines with J gene TRBJ2-1, with 10 bases identical to TRBD1. This CDR3 has 14 residues. The V and J ends lost 5 bases and 6 bases, in that order; junction bases with no gene match: 5. CDR1 and CDR2 from the germline V gene are SGHDT and YYEEEE. CDR3 residues: CASRPGTGANEQFF. CDR3 in DNA: TGTGCCAGCAGACCCGGGACAGGGGCCAATGAGCAGTTCTTC.

This chain joins TRBV2 and TRBJ2-1, with D possibly being TRBD1 or TRBD2 (5 bases each). Trimming took 5 bases from V and 2 from J, leaving 10 bases between them. The CDR3 loop spans 14 amino acids. CDR1 and CDR2 from the germline V gene are SNHLY and FYNNEI. CDR3: CASSNGDPYNEQFF. CDR3 in DNA: TGTGCCAGCAGTAACGGGGACCCCTACAATGAGCAGTTCTTC.

This clone appeared a single time. The chain employs TRBV6-4 and TRBJ2-1; D is perhaps TRBD2 (5 bases). CDR1 and CDR2 from the germline V gene are MRHNA and SNTAGT. The CDR3 is made up of 13 amino acids. V was cut by 1 base and J by 7 bases, with 8 bases left in between. The CDR3 DNA sequence: TGTGCCAGCAGTGACTATACGGGGAATGAGCAGTTCTTC. This sequence encodes CASSDYTGNEQFF.

A remark on this clone: Additional DNA sequences in this sample encode the identical CDR3. The chain employs TRBV27 and TRBJ1-2; D is possibly TRBD1 (5 bases). V lost 2 bases to trimming and J lost 5 bases, with 9 bases between them. In germline, CDR1 is MNHEY, CDR2 SMNVEV (reference sequence). The CDR3 runs 13 residues. Here the CDR3 DNA reads TGTGCCAGCAGTTTAGCGGGGGATTATGGCTACACCTTC. It specifies CASSLAGDYGYTF.

The chain joins TRBV6-6 to TRBJ2-3; TRBD1 is a possible D gene (5 bases). This CDR3 is built from 15 residues. Germline lookup yields CDR1 MNHNY and CDR2 SVGAGI (reference sequence). Trimming pared 0 bases from V and 5 bases from J, leaving 12 bases between. CDR3 in DNA: TGTGCCAGCAGTTACTCGGTCGACAGACGAGATACGCAGTATTTT. This translates into CASSYSVDRRDTQYF.

This clone appeared once. The V gene is TRBV28, the J gene TRBJ1-2; unclear D gene. V shed 2 bases and J shed 4 bases, with 14 bases lying between them. The CDR3 has 15 amino acids. CDR1 and CDR2 (germline): MDHEN, SYDVKM. CDR3 bases: TGTGCCAGCAGTTTAGCGCAGCTTTCTGCCTATGGCTACACCTTC. Its translation: CASSLAQLSAYGYTF.

The gene calls are TRBV27 and TRBJ2-1, with TRBD2 as a possible D gene (6 bases). This CDR3 has 14 residues. V was cut by 5 bases and J by 2 bases, with 10 bases left in between. The germline V gene encodes CDR1 MNHEY and CDR2 SMNVEV (reference sequence). The CDR3 here is CASSTGTAYNEQFF. DNA of the CDR3: TGTGCCAGCAGTACCGGGACTGCCTACAATGAGCAGTTCTTC.

This clone was counted once. The gene calls are TRBV5-1 and TRBJ2-1, with D perhaps TRBD1 (6 bases). Germline CDR1 SGHRS, CDR2 YFSETQ. This CDR3 region has 15 residues. V lost 0 bases, J lost 4 bases, and 11 bases lay in between. CDR3 sequence: CASSLGGGPYNEQFF. CDR3 DNA sequence: TGCGCCAGCAGCTTGGGAGGGGGTCCGTACAATGAGCAGTTCTTC. The full variable domain, in which reference TRBV5-1 and TRBJ2-1 provide the parts outside the CDR3, is KAGVTQTPRYLIKTRGQQVTLSCSPISGHRSVSWYQQTPGQGLQFLFEYFSETQRNKGNFPGRFSGRQFSNSRSEMNVSTLELGDSALYLCASSLGGGPYNEQFFGPGTRLTVL.